This T cell receptor beta chain is from a study of persistence of HIV-infected CD4 T cells. Study-wide findings and caveats: TCR analyses could not target the rare provirus-carrying CMV-responding cells.

This was the immunoSEQ version 4 assay in survey mode. Measured with immunoSEQ multiplex PCR; TCRdb has only the in-frame clones, and not every one. The profile shows roughly 20,000 clones, 60% to 80% of them singletons. The stimulus was an HIV-1 Gag 15-mer peptide pool, 0.85 to 1 ug/peptide/mL. Responding CD4+ T cells were sorted by upregulation of both CD40 ligand and CD69. Before stimulation, PBMCs underwent CD8+ T cell depletion. Anti-CD28/CD49d costimulation, CD40-blocking antibody and enfuvirtide were given to CD8-depleted PBMCs for roughly 20 hours. Points on this clone: Its antigen is currently unknown.

The sample here was CD4+ T cells sorted from PBMCs after approximately 19-hour stimulation, taken from a patient who received antiretroviral therapy. The TCR was taken from an adult woman with HIV who was CMV-seropositive.

The CDR3 protein is CASSPGQINTEAFF. Here the CDR3 DNA reads TGCGCCAGCAGCCCGGGACAGATTAACACTGAAGCTTTCTTT. The gene calls are TRBV5-1 and TRBJ1-1; TRBD1 agrees at 7 bases. V lost 4 bases and J lost 2; bases outside the gene matches: 5. Germline V gene data show CDR1 as SGHRS and CDR2 as YFSETQ. The CDR3 sequence is 14 residues long. The entire variable domain, with the rest obtained from reference TRBV5-1 and TRBJ1-1, is as follows: KAGVTQTPRYLIKTRGQQVTLSCSPISGHRSVSWYQQTPGQGLQFLFEYFSETQRNKGNFPGRFSGRQFSNSRSEMNVSTLELGDSALYLCASSPGQINTEAFFGQGTRLTVV.